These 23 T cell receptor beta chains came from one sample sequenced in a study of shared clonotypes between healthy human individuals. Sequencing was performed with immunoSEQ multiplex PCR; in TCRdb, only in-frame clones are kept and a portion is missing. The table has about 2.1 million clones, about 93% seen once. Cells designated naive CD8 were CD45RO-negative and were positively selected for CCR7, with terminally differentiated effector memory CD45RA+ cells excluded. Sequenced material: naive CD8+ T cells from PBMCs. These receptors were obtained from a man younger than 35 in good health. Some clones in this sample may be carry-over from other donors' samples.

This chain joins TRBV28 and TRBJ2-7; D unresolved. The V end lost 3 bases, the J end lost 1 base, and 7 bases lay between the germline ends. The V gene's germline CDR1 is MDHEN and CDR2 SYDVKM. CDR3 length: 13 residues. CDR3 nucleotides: TGTGCCAGCAGTTTCGCCGAGTCCTACGAGCAGTACTTC. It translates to CASSFAESYEQYF.

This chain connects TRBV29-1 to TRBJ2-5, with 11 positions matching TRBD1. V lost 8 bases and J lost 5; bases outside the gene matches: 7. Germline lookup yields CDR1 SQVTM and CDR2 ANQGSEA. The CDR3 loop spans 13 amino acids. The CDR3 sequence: CSILGQGEETQYF. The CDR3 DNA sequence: TGCAGCATCCTGGGACAGGGGGAGGAGACCCAGTACTTC.

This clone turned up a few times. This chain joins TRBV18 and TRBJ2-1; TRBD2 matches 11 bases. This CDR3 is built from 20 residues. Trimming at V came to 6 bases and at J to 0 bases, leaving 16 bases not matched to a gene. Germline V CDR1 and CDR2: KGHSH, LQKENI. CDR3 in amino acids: CASSPLLKSTSGSSYNEQFF. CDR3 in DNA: TGTGCCAGCTCTCCTCTCCTCAAATCAACTAGCGGGAGCTCCTACAATGAGCAGTTCTTC.

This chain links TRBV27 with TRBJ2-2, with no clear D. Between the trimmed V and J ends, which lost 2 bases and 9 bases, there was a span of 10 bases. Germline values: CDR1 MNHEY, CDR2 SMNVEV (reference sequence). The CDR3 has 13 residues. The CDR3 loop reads CASSLVSHRELFF. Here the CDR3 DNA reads TGTGCCAGCAGTTTAGTTTCCCACCGGGAGCTGTTTTTT.

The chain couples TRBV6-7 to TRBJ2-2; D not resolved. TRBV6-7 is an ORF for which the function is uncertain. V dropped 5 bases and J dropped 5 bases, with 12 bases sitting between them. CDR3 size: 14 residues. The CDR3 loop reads CASSLTWATGELFF. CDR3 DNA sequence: TGTGCCAGCAGTCTAACCTGGGCGACCGGGGAGCTGTTTTTT.

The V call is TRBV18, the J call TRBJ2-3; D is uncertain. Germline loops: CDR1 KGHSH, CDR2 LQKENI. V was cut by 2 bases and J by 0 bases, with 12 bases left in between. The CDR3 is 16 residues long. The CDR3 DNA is TGTGCCAGCTCACCATATCAGGAAAAAAGCACAGATACGCAGTATTTT. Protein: CASSPYQEKSTDTQYF.

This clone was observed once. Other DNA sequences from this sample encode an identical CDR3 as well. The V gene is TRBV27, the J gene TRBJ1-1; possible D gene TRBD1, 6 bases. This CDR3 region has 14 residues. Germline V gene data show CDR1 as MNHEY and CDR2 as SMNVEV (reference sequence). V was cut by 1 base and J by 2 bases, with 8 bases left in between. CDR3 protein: CASSLFRGNTEAFF. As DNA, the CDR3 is TGTGCCAGCAGTTTATTCAGGGGCAACACTGAAGCTTTCTTT.

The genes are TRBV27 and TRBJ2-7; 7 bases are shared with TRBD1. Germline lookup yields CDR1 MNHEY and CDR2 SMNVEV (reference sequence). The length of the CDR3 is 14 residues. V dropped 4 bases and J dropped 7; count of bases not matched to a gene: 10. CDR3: CASSWFPGQQEQYF. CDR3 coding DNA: TGTGCCAGCAGTTGGTTCCCGGGACAGCAAGAGCAGTACTTC.

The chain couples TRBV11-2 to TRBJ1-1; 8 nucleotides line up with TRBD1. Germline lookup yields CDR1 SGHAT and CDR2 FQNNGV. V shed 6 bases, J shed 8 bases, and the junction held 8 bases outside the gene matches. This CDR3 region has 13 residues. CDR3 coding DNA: TGTGCCAGCAGAATTGAGGACAGGGAGGAAGCTTTCTTT. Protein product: CASRIEDREEAFF.

CDR3: CSVEDPLAGAAYEQYF. The CDR3 DNA sequence: TGCAGCGTTGAAGACCCCCTAGCGGGAGCGGCCTACGAGCAGTACTTC. The chain joins TRBV29-1 to TRBJ2-7; TRBD2 matches 10 bases. The V segment lost 0 bases and the J segment 2 bases; nucleotides outside the gene matches: 7. The germline V gene has CDR1 SQVTM and CDR2 ANQGSEA. The CDR3 totals 16 residues.

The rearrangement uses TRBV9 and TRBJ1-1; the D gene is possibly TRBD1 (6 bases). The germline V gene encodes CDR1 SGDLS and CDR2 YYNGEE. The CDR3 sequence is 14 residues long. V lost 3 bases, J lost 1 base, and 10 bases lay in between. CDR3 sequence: CASSGGGWNTEAFF. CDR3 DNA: TGTGCCAGCAGCGGAGGGGGATGGAACACTGAAGCTTTCTTT.

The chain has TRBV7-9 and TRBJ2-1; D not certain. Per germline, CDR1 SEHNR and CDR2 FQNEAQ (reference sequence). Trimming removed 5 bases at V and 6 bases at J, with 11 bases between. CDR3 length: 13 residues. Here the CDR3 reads CASSVGPRNEQFF. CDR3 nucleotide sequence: TGTGCCAGCAGCGTCGGGCCTCGCAATGAGCAGTTCTTC.

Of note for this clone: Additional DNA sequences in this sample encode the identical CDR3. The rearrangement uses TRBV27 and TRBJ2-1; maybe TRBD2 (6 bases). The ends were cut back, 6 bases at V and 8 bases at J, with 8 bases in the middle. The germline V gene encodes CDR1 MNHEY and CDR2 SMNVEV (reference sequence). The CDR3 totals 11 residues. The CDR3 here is CASSWGDEQFF. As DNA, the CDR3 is TGTGCCAGCAGCTGGGGGGATGAGCAGTTCTTC.

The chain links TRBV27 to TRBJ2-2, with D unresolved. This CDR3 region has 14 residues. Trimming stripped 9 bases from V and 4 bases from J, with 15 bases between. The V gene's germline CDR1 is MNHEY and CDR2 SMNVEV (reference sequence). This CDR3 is CARLGPSSTGELFF. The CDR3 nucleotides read TGTGCCAGGCTGGGCCCTTCGAGCACCGGGGAGCTGTTTTTT.

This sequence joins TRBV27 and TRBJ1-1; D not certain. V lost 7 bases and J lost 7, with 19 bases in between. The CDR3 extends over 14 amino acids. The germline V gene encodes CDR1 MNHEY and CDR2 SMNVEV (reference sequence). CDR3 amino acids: CASTPRGQELEAFF. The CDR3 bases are TGTGCCAGCACTCCTCGAGGGCAGGAACTTGAAGCTTTCTTT.

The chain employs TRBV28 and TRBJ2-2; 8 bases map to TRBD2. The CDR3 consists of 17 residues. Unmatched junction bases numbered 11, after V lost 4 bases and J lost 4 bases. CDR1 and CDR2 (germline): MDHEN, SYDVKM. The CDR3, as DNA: TGTGCCAGCAGTTGGCGGGAGGTAGTTGCGGGCACCGGGGAGCTGTTTTTT. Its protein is CASSWREVVAGTGELFF.

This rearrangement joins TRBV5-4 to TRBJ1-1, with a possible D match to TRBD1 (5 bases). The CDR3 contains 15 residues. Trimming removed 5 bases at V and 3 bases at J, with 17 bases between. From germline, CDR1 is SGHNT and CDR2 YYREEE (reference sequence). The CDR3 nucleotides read TGTGCCAGCAGGCCCGGGGGGGGTTCGGACACTGAAGCTTTCTTT. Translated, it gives CASRPGGGSDTEAFF.

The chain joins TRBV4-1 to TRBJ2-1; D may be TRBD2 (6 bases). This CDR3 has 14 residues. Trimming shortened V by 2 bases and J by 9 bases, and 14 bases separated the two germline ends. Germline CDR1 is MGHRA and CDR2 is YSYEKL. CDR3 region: CASSQRSGVGEQFF. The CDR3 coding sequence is TGCGCCAGCAGCCAACGGTCGGGGGTGGGTGAGCAGTTCTTC.

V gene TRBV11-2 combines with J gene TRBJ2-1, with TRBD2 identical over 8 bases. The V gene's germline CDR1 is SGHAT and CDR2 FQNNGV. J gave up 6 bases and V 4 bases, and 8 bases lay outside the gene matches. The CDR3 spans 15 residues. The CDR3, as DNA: TGTGCCAGCAGCTCGCGACTAGCGCTGTTCAATGAGCAGTTCTTC. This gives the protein CASSSRLALFNEQFF.

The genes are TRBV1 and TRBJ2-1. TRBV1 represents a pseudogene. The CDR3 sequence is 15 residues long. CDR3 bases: TGCACCAGCAGCCAAGCGGGGCAGACCTACAATGAGCAGTTCTTC. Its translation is CTSSQAGQTYNEQFF.

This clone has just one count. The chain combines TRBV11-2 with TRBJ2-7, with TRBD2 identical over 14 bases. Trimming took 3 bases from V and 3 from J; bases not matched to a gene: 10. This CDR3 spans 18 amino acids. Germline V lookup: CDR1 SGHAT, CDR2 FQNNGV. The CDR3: CASSFPPGLAGVVYEQYF. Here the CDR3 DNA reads TGTGCCAGCAGCTTCCCCCCGGGACTAGCGGGAGTAGTCTACGAGCAGTACTTC.

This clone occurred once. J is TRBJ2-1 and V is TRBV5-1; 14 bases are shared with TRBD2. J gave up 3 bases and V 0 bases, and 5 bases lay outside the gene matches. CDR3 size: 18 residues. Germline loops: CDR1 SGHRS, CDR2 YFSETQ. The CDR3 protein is CASSLGGTSGSHYNEQFF. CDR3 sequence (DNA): TGCGCCAGCAGCTTGGGAGGGACTAGCGGGAGCCACTACAATGAGCAGTTCTTC.

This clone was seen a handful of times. The CDR3 DNA follows: TGTGCCAGCAGTTACCCCCGGGACACTGAAGCTTTCTTT. The encoded protein is CASSYPRDTEAFF. The rearrangement joins TRBV28 to TRBJ1-1; D is undetermined. This CDR3 has 13 residues. Trimming shortened V by 4 bases and J by 3 bases, and 9 bases separated the two germline ends. Germline CDR1 is MDHEN and CDR2 is SYDVKM.